Detailed here is one T cell receptor beta chain. Its recognized antigen is unknown. Base qualities are not at hand, and no much larger clone is one base apart. A distance of 9 bases separates the germline ends of V and J, which lose 1 base and 3 bases respectively. CDR1 and CDR2, per the germline V gene, are MNHNS and SASEGT. Including the terminal cysteine and phenylalanine, the CDR3 comprises 14 residues. Only the CDR3 part of the read is kept: 42 bases, read in frame from the first base. The data are from a study of shared clonotypes between healthy human individuals (dated by TCRdb to the early 2020s). Broadly, across the study: The cohort included three men and a couple of women between 18 and 49 years of age. Per donor, three plates each were used for CD4 naive and CD4 memory, two for CD8 naive, and one for CD8 memory. To estimate repertoire size and how much clonotypes are shared between individuals, the study performed deep sequencing of blood TCR repertoires from about five healthy adults. To increase sequencing depth and limit assay-specific biases, TCR repertoire library preparation and sequencing were carried out by different laboratories using diverse techniques. Between about 0.85 and 9.5 billion PBMCs per donor were obtained by leukapheresis.

What the research found in general, with its limitations: Pairwise subsampling led to the expectation that sequencing depth would affect the degree of clonotype sharing among donors. The genetic and exposure-history diversity represented was limited by the small number of donors. Only blood was sampled, and tissue TCR repertoires likely differ from those in blood. Rarefaction of sorted-subset datasets indicated incomplete sequencing despite the large sequencing depth. Approximately 5% of naive CD4, 3% to 4% of naive CD8, roughly 2.4% of memory CD4, and less than 0.45% of memory CD8 clonotypes were shared across several donors. Naive subsets generally had larger estimated clonotype richness than memory subsets. Clonotypes shared by all four sorted-subset donors showed higher generation probabilities than non-shared clonotypes.

CD8 naive samples were obtained by positive selection for CCR7 among CD45RO-negative cells, yielding a CD45RA+CCR7+ population from which TemRA cells were excluded. Healthy HIV-negative adults with no recently reported acute infections or vaccinations were included as donors. All donors were Caucasian adults living in Nashville, Tennessee, USA. After blood collection by leukapheresis, PBMCs were isolated using Ficoll-Histopaque density gradient centrifugation and then cryopreserved in the vapor phase of liquid nitrogen. Analytical flow cytometry was used to check the purity and quantity of each magnetically sorted T cell population. From each sorted fraction, genomic DNA was isolated and quantified by UV absorbance on a Nanodrop 2000c. Using the deep immunoSEQ assay, TCR CDR3 regions were amplified from genomic DNA by multiplex PCR. For each cell subset, the extracted genomic DNA was distributed evenly across all wells of several immunoSEQ 96-well plates, and each plate served as one replicate. For sorted subsets, roughly 200 ng genomic DNA, equal to tens of thousands of T cell genomes, was loaded into each replicate PCR. The purified libraries were quantified using a Qubit 3.0 fluorometer, sized with a Bioanalyzer 2100, and then quantified again using the KAPA Library Quantification kit. Every immunoSEQ 96-well plate was sequenced on a separate single-read 150-cycle Illumina NextSeq 550 flow cell. The paper's processing steps were these. Because the immunoSEQ output included only junctional sequences and no quality scores, the filtering could not be the same as the filtering used for full-length reads. To assign V/J genes and CDR3, sequences were annotated using PyIR, a Python wrapper for IgBLAST v1.9, with IMGT germline references. Any read was removed if the V/J assignment was weak (E-value above 1e-6), the CDR3 was missing, or the read contained stop codons, out-of-frame junctions, or ambiguous translated residues. A V3J clonotype was defined by an identical inferred V gene, J gene, and CDR3 amino acid sequence. Percentage overlap between repertoires was computed as shared unique clonotypes divided by the size of the smaller repertoire. Three approaches were used to assess repertoire richness: RTK rarefaction, the Chao1 estimator, and Recon v2.1 estimates of unobserved clonotypes. Generation probabilities for all TCRbeta clonotypes obtained by the gDNA method from a few donors were computed using OLGA. Held by TCRdb, this immuneACCESS table contains in-frame sequences only and omits some clones. Under half of the omission traces to an unresolved V gene where checked; the cause of the rest is unknown. Clone size and V and J calls were adopted from that table, with D and trimming inferred from the DNA. A total of some 2.1 million clones appear in this sample, about 95% of them only once. Clones ranked in the top ten supply about 1.1% of the sample.

This receptor was identified in a young man in good health. Sample: naive CD8+ T cells sorted from blood. The meaning of the sample's cell subset or site label: CD45RA+CCR7+. This sequence uses TRBV6-1 and TRBJ1-2; there is no confident call for the D gene. CDR3 region: CASSEGVKDYGYTF. Read as DNA, the sequence is TGTGCCAGCAGTGAAGGCGTCAAGGACTATGGCTACACCTTC.